The 9 T cell receptor beta chains presented below share a single source sample, sequenced in a study of PD-1 blockade in classical Hodgkin lymphoma. Produced via immunoSEQ multiplex PCR; TCRdb's table is partial and in-frame only. The data contain roughly 100,000 clones, roughly 90% of them singletons. After autologous stem cell transplantation all patients relapsed, and prior brentuximab vedotin exposure differed between cohorts. The material was peripheral blood mononuclear cells (PBMCs), obtained before the second cycle of nivolumab. These TCRs come from a human donor with classical Hodgkin lymphoma.

The chain has TRBV5-1 and TRBJ2-7; no firm D call. CDR3 length: 13 residues. Between the trimmed V and J ends, which lost 0 bases and 5 bases, there was a span of 9 bases. The germline gives CDR1 SGHRS, CDR2 YFSETQ. In DNA form, the CDR3 reads TGCGCCAGCAGCTTGGTCTCAGGCCACGAGCAGTACTTC. This codes for CASSLVSGHEQYF. The variable domain in full, completed from reference TRBV5-1 and TRBJ2-7, reads KAGVTQTPRYLIKTRGQQVTLSCSPISGHRSVSWYQQTPGQGLQFLFEYFSETQRNKGNFPGRFSGRQFSNSRSEMNVSTLELGDSALYLCASSLVSGHEQYFGPGTRLTVT.

This chain joins TRBV28 and TRBJ1-1; 8 bases fit TRBD1. Germline CDR1 reads MDHEN; CDR2 reads SYDVKM. CDR3 length equals 17 residues. V gave up 5 bases and J gave up 5 bases; unmatched junction bases: 16. The CDR3 spells CASSIYFGAGGDTEAFF. CDR3 bases: TGTGCCAGCAGTATCTATTTCGGGGCAGGGGGCGATACTGAAGCTTTCTTT.

This chain joins TRBV7-3 and TRBJ1-6; the D gene is possibly TRBD1 (5 bases). The CDR3 consists of 15 residues. The V end was cut by 5 bases, the J end by 7 bases, with 15 bases between. Germline V CDR1 and CDR2: SGHTA, FQGTGA. CDR3 sequence: CASSPTGRENSPLHF. CDR3 DNA: TGTGCCAGCAGCCCAACGGGACGGGAAAATTCACCCCTCCACTTT.

The V gene is TRBV11-3, the J gene TRBJ1-1; no clear D gene. This CDR3 is 14 amino acids long. The germline V gene encodes CDR1 SGHNT and CDR2 YENEEA. V shed 3 bases and J shed 0 bases, with 8 bases lying between them. The DNA of the CDR3 is TGTGCCAGCAGCTTCGGGGTATTGAACACTGAAGCTTTCTTT. Protein sequence: CASSFGVLNTEAFF.

The rearrangement joins TRBV4-3 to TRBJ2-7, with 10 bases matching TRBD1. With 4 bases clipped from V and 1 base from J, the junction kept 4 bases outside the gene matches. In germline, CDR1 is LGHNA, CDR2 YSLEER. The CDR3 covers 15 residues. This CDR3 reads CASSLGQGGSYEQYF. DNA for the CDR3: TGCGCCAGCAGCCTAGGACAGGGGGGTTCCTACGAGCAGTACTTC.

The chain links TRBV6-1 to TRBJ1-3; TRBD1 is a possible D gene (6 bases). The V gene's germline CDR1 is MNHNS and CDR2 SASEGT. The V and J ends lost 9 bases and 0 bases respectively, with 12 bases between them. The CDR3 runs 14 residues. CDR3 loop: CASFRGNSGNTIYF. The DNA for the CDR3 is TGTGCCAGTTTTAGGGGGAACTCTGGAAACACCATATATTTT.

The CDR3 protein is CASSPTHLGGANVLTF. CDR3 DNA: TGCGCCAGCAGCCCAACCCACCTCGGGGGGGCCAACGTCCTGACTTTC. The rearrangement joins TRBV4-3 to TRBJ2-6, with D unresolved. The length of the CDR3 is 16 residues. CDR1 is LGHNA, CDR2 YSLEER, per germline. V shed 4 bases and J shed 4 bases, with 14 bases lying between them.

This chain links TRBV27 with TRBJ2-7; 8 nucleotides align to TRBD1. The germline CDR1 and CDR2 sequences are MNHEY and SMNVEV (reference sequence). V lost 7 bases to trimming and J lost 5 bases; unmatched junction nucleotides: 10. The CDR3 covers 14 residues. This CDR3 is CASKYGQGTHEQYF. CDR3 DNA: TGTGCCAGCAAATACGGACAGGGAACCCACGAGCAGTACTTC.

The rearrangement joins TRBV9 to TRBJ2-3; 8 bases agree with TRBD2. Trimming removed 2 bases from V and 1 base from J; junction bases left unmatched: 3. Per the germline V gene, CDR1 is SGDLS and CDR2 is YYNGEE. The CDR3 covers 15 residues. CDR3 sequence (DNA): TGTGCCAGCAGCGTCGGGGGGGCCGGCACAGATACGCAGTATTTT. Translating gives CASSVGGAGTDTQYF.